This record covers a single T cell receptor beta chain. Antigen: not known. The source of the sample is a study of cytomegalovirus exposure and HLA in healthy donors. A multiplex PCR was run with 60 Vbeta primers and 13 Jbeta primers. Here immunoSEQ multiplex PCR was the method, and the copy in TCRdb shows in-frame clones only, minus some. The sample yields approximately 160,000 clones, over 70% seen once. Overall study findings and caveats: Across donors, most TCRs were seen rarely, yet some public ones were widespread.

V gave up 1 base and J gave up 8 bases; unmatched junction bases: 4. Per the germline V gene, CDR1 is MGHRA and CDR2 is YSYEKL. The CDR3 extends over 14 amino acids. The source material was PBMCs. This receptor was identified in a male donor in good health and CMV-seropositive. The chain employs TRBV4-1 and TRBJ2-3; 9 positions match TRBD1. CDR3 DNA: TGCGCCAGCAGCCAAGGACAGGGGGGGGGTACGCAGTATTTT. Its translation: CASSQGQGGGTQYF.